This T cell receptor beta chain was sequenced during a study of blood T cell repertoires in COVID-19. Grouping used clinical history reported by participants in a survey and questionnaire. In the original processing: Reference gene primers were amplified, and this amplification served to estimate nucleated cell counts. Data came from immunoSEQ multiplex PCR; TCRdb stores just in-frame clones and leaves some out. D and trimming come from the DNA, and the V and J calls and clone size come from that table. Here the sample spans 290,000 or so clones, nearly 90% being singletons. The CDR3 sequence is 16 residues long. The germline gives CDR1 SGHVS, CDR2 FQNEAQ. Trimming took 5 bases from V and 0 from J; bases not matched to a gene: 8.

This receptor was taken from a woman younger than 30 with acute COVID-19. The rearrangement links TRBV7-8 to TRBJ2-3, with 7 bases fitting TRBD1. Sequences were obtained from PBMCs or T cells enriched from blood (not recorded which). CDR3 residues: CASSKPGQRSTDTQYF. CDR3 bases: TGTGCCAGCAGCAAACCGGGACAGCGAAGCACAGATACGCAGTATTTT.